This T cell receptor beta chain originates from a study of blood T cell repertoires in COVID-19. Under the authors' procedure: Estimates of nucleated cell counts were drawn from the amplification of reference gene primers. Libraries were prepared by immunoSEQ multiplex PCR; TCRdb keeps only in-frame clonotypes and omits some of them. D and trimming were read from the DNA, whereas the V and J calls and clone size are those reported in that table. The profile covers 200,000 to 250,000 clones, with 82% appearing a single time and about 3.7% taken by the ten largest. The CDR3 sequence is 19 residues long. The trim removed 0 bases at V and 2 bases at J, leaving 11 bases unmatched. The germline V gene has CDR1 SGHTA and CDR2 FQGNSA.

The sample comprised PBMCs or T cells enriched from blood (not recorded which). The J gene is TRBJ1-3, the V gene TRBV7-2, with 9 bases identical to TRBD1. This receptor was taken from a woman aged 55 to 70 who had recovered from COVID-19. DNA of the CDR3: TGTGCCAGCAGCTTAGCACCAGGGGGGACAGGGCCGGCTGGAAACACCATATATTTT. Its translation is CASSLAPGGTGPAGNTIYF.